This record concerns one T cell receptor beta chain sequence. The data belong to a study of blood T cell repertoires in COVID-19. V was clipped by 3 bases and J by 4 bases; unmatched bases: 8. Germline V gene data show CDR1 as SGHVS and CDR2 as FQNEAQ. CDR3 length: 16 residues. Repertoires were generated with immunoSEQ multiplex PCR, while TCRdb's copy carries only in-frame clones and drops some. Of roughly 150,000 clones listed, around 84% are singletons. The V and J genes are TRBV7-8 and TRBJ2-2, with 7 nucleotides matching TRBD2. The sequenced sample was peripheral blood. The TCR was taken from a woman between 45 and 60 years old with acute or convalescent COVID-19. The DNA of the CDR3 is TGTGCCAGCAGCTTCAGAGGGAGCGGGGTCACCGGGGAGCTGTTTTTT. As protein: CASSFRGSGVTGELFF. The variable domain in full, completed from reference TRBV7-8 and TRBJ2-2, reads GAGVSQSPRYKVAKRGQDVALRCDPISGHVSLFWYQQALGQGPEFLTYFQNEAQLDKSGLPSDRFFAERPEGSVSTLKIQRTQQEDSAVYLCASSFRGSGVTGELFFGEGSRLTVL.